These 24 T cell receptor beta chains share one sample of origin, sequenced in a study of blood T cells in healthy people across ages. Alongside a J-beta primer mix, a sample-barcoded 5' primer served in a second PCR lasting about 7 to 12 cycles. MiXCR was run by TCRdb on the 5' RACE reads, yielding one entry per CDR3 protein. This table has 550,000 to 600,000 distinct CDR3 sequences, roughly 48% appearing once. The material sequenced was blood. All receptors come from a man aged 80 or over in good health.

This CDR3 reads CASSFTGTASGKQYF. CDR3 nucleotide sequence: TGTGCCAGCAGTTTCACCGGGACGGCGAGTGGGAAGCAGTACTTC. V gene TRBV6-2 or TRBV6-3 combines with J gene TRBJ2-7; D possibly matches TRBD1 or TRBD2 (5 bases each). The CDR3 sequence is 15 residues long. V was clipped by 4 bases and J by 8 bases, with 21 bases between them. The V gene's germline CDR1 is MNHEY and CDR2 SVGEGT.

The chain carries TRBV29-1 and TRBJ2-5; tentatively, D is TRBD1 (6 bases). The germline gives CDR1 SQVTM, CDR2 ANQGSEA. The CDR3 totals 12 residues. V lost 8 bases, J lost 0 bases, and 10 bases lay in between. The CDR3 DNA reads TGCAGCACAGGACAGAACCAAGAGACCCAGTACTTC. This codes for CSTGQNQETQYF.

The chain employs TRBV7-9 and TRBJ1-2; 9 bases line up with TRBD1. Germline CDR1 is SEHNR and CDR2 is FQNEAQ (reference sequence). V shed 5 bases and J 7 bases; nucleotides not matched to a gene: 11. This CDR3 spans 15 amino acids. CDR3 sequence: CASSPSDRGSSGYTF. The CDR3 DNA sequence: TGTGCCAGCAGCCCTTCGGACAGGGGCTCATCTGGCTACACCTTC.

Only a few counts were recorded for this clonotype. J is TRBJ2-4 and V is TRBV10-2, with D possibly TRBD1 on 6 matching bases. The germline CDR1 and CDR2 sequences are WSHSY and SAAADI. The ends were cut back, 3 bases at V and 13 bases at J, with 19 bases in the middle. The CDR3 spans 14 residues. CDR3 residues: CASSEWTDVDEQYF. DNA for the CDR3: TGCGCCAGCAGTGAATGGACAGACGTCGATGAGCAGTACTTC.

The CDR3 region has the DNA TGCGCCAGCAGCCGGACAGCCGGCTATGGCTACACCTTC. Protein: CASSRTAGYGYTF. The V gene is TRBV5-1, the J gene TRBJ1-2, with D possibly being TRBD1 (6 bases). V was pared by 4 bases and J by 4 bases, with 11 bases between. The CDR3 is 13 amino acids. Germline assignment: CDR1 SGHRS and CDR2 YFSETQ. Together with reference TRBV5-1 and TRBJ1-2, the CDR3 gives the full variable domain: KAGVTQTPRYLIKTRGQQVTLSCSPISGHRSVSWYQQTPGQGLQFLFEYFSETQRNKGNFPGRFSGRQFSNSRSEMNVSTLELGDSALYLCASSRTAGYGYTFGSGTRLTVV.

Regarding this clonotype: At one end, the junction sequence differs from germline, possibly due to a read error. This chain joins TRBV15 and TRBJ1-1, with no clear D. Germline loops: CDR1 LNHNV, CDR2 YYDKDF (reference sequence). The CDR3 is made up of 15 amino acids. The DNA for the CDR3 is TGTGCCACCAGCCGAGAAGGCGGCGGGAACACTGAAGCTTTCTTT. Translated: CATSREGGGNTEAFF.

The chain's CDR3 is CASSEAKGLNTDTQYF. The CDR3, as DNA: TGTGCCAGCAGTGAAGCGAAGGGACTTAACACAGATACGCAGTATTTT. The chain joins TRBV6-1 to TRBJ2-3, with D possibly matching TRBD2 (6 bases). Germline CDR1 MNHNS, CDR2 SASEGT. This CDR3 contains 16 residues. V lost 0 bases and J 2 bases, leaving 12 bases between the germline ends.

CDR3 DNA sequence: TGTGCCAGCAGACCCGCTAGCGGGGGAACCTACAATGAGCAGTTCTTC. It specifies CASRPASGGTYNEQFF. This sequence joins TRBV2 and TRBJ2-1; 10 nucleotides line up with TRBD2. The CDR3 is 16 residues long. Germline V gene data show CDR1 as SNHLY and CDR2 as FYNNEI. Unmatched junction bases numbered 7, after V lost 6 bases and J lost 2 bases.

CDR3 amino acids: CASSSVRYEQYF. The CDR3 nucleotides read TGTGCCAGCAGTTCAGTGAGGTACGAGCAGTACTTC. This chain joins TRBV7-2 and TRBJ2-5; D is ambiguous. The DNA end is a closer match to TRBJ2-7, so the J assignment may be wrong. This CDR3 comprises 12 residues. Germline V lookup: CDR1 SGHTA, CDR2 FQGNSA.

The V gene is TRBV20-1, the J gene TRBJ1-5, with D maybe TRBD1 (5 bases). The germline V gene has CDR1 DFQATT and CDR2 SNEGSKA (reference sequence). V was shortened by 0 bases and J by 0 bases, with 12 bases between the two germline ends. The CDR3 has 16 amino acids. The CDR3 DNA reads as TGCAGTGCTAGAGATGGTAGACAGCATAGCAATCAGCCCCAGCATTTT. Amino acids: CSARDGRQHSNQPQHF.

This clonotype has just a few counts. The chain joins TRBV4-3 to TRBJ2-2; the match to TRBD2 covers 11 bases. Germline trimming cut 3 bases from V and 4 bases from J; bases unmatched to any gene: 7. Germline V lookup: CDR1 LGHNA, CDR2 YSLEER. CDR3 length: 17 amino acids. The chain's CDR3 is CASSHRLAGLSTGELFF. CDR3 nucleotide sequence: TGCGCCAGCAGCCACAGACTAGCGGGGTTGAGCACCGGGGAGCTGTTTTTT.

About this clonotype itself: Germline is not matched at one junction end, which may reflect a read error. The rearrangement joins TRBV12-3 or TRBV12-4 to TRBJ2-7; possibly TRBD1 for D (5 bases). This CDR3 comprises 13 residues. The CDR3 nucleotides are TGTACCAGCAGTGTTCAAAAGGGGTACGAGCAGTACTTC. It yields the protein CTSSVQKGYEQYF.

The rearrangement uses TRBV28 and TRBJ2-3; D may be TRBD2 (6 bases). V lost 11 bases and J lost 5, with 20 bases in between. The germline V gene has CDR1 MDHEN and CDR2 SYDVKM. CDR3 length equals 14 residues. CDR3 sequence reads: CASRAPGGVDTQYF. The DNA for the CDR3 is TGTGCCTCCCGGGCCCCAGGAGGGGTAGATACGCAGTATTTT. The entire variable domain, with the rest obtained from reference TRBV28 and TRBJ2-3, is as follows: DVKVTQSSRYLVKRTGEKVFLECVQDMDHENMFWYRQDPGLGLRLIYFSYDVKMKEKGDIPEGYSVSREKKERFSLILESASTNQTSMYLCASRAPGGVDTQYFGPGTRLTVL.

This rearrangement joins TRBV7-2 to TRBJ2-7; D gene unclear. The V and J ends lost 5 bases and 3 bases respectively, with 14 bases between them. The CDR3 covers 14 residues. Germline lookup yields CDR1 SGHTA and CDR2 FQGNSA. For the CDR3, the DNA is TGTGCCAGCAGCCCTCACGCTGGGTTCTACGAGCAGTACTTC. Translating gives CASSPHAGFYEQYF. The entire variable domain, with the rest obtained from reference TRBV7-2 and TRBJ2-7, is as follows: GAGVSQSPSNKVTEKGKDVELRCDPISGHTALYWYRQSLGQGLEFLIYFQGNSAPDKSGLPSDRFSAERTGGSVSTLTIQRTQQEDSAVYLCASSPHAGFYEQYFGPGTRLTVT.

CDR3 region: CASSQGLASGAYNEQFF. The CDR3 nucleotides are TGCGCCAGCAGCCAAGGCCTGGCTAGCGGGGCCTACAATGAGCAGTTCTTC. The chain joins TRBV4-3 to TRBJ2-1; 9 nucleotides line up with TRBD2. Germline values: CDR1 LGHNA, CDR2 YSLEER. V lost 1 base and J lost 2; bases outside the gene matches: 6. CDR3 length: 17 amino acids.

This clonotype showed up just once. This may be a read error: a much more frequent sequence differs by one nucleotide. This chain joins TRBV7-9 and TRBJ2-1; 7 bases match TRBD2. The tail of the sequence fits TRBJ2-7 better, so the J call may be wrong. The CDR3 has 16 residues. Germline loops: CDR1 SEHNR, CDR2 FQNEAQ (reference sequence). This CDR3 reads CASSVSSGGAYNEQYF. The CDR3 DNA sequence: TGTGCCAGCAGCGTTTCTAGCGGAGGGGCCTACAATGAGCAGTACTTC.

The chain is built from TRBV6-2 or TRBV6-3 and TRBJ2-5; 8 bases are shared with TRBD2. The CDR3 consists of 17 residues. CDR1 and CDR2 (germline): MNHEY, SVGEGT. Trimming at V came to 6 bases and at J to 1 base, leaving 13 bases not matched to a gene. Here the CDR3 DNA reads TGTGCCAGCAGCCTCCTCACTAGCGGAGGAATCCAAGAGACCCAGTACTTC. It encodes CASSLLTSGGIQETQYF.

The gene calls are TRBV10-3 and TRBJ2-1; D is perhaps TRBD1 (6 bases). This CDR3 region has 13 residues. V lost 11 bases to trimming and J lost 8 bases, with 19 bases between them. Germline-derived CDR1 and CDR2 are ENHRY and SYGVKD. The CDR3 here is CAVGTNPEDEQFF. The CDR3 DNA reads TGTGCCGTGGGGACAAACCCAGAAGATGAGCAGTTCTTC.

Of note for this clonotype: This may arise from a read error, as a much more abundant clone is one base away. The V and J genes are TRBV5-1 and TRBJ2-5; D gene uncertain. Germline V gene lookup returns CDR1 SGHRS and CDR2 YFSETQ. CDR3 length: 11 amino acids. V lost 3 bases, J lost 3 bases, and 3 bases lay in between. Here the CDR3 DNA reads TGCGCCAGCAGCTGGGAAGAGACCCAGTACTTC. Amino acid sequence: CASSWEETQYF.

The chain employs TRBV20-1 and TRBJ1-5, with D unclear. V lost 0 bases and J 1 base, leaving 13 bases between the germline ends. Germline V gene lookup returns CDR1 DFQATT and CDR2 SNEGSKA (reference sequence). The CDR3 has 16 residues. Here the CDR3 reads CSARDRSLTSNQPQHF. The CDR3, as DNA: TGCAGTGCTAGAGATCGGAGTTTAACGAGCAATCAGCCCCAGCATTTT.

This chain connects TRBV6-5 to TRBJ2-7; TRBD2 aligns across 10 bases. The CDR3 extends over 16 amino acids. After removal of 5 bases from V and 6 bases from J, the junction contained 13 bases not matched to a gene. Germline loops: CDR1 MNHEY, CDR2 SVGAGI. CDR3 nucleotide sequence: TGTGCCAGCAGTCGCCCGTCTACTAGCGGGAAGGGCGAGCAGTACTTC. Its translation: CASSRPSTSGKGEQYF.

This clonotype showed up just a few times. A much larger clone lies one base from this, so it may be a read error. This chain links TRBV6-5 with TRBJ2-5, with D possibly matching TRBD2 (7 bases). Germline CDR1 and CDR2: MNHEY and SVGAGI. This CDR3 contains 15 residues. V was clipped by 8 bases and J by 11 bases, with 27 bases between them. CDR3 DNA sequence: TGTGCCAGCGGCTCAACGGGGGGCCCCTACAATGAGCAGTACTTC. This encodes CASGSTGGPYNEQYF.

The chain uses TRBV7-2 and TRBJ2-5; TRBD2 is a possible D gene (5 bases). Trimming pared 3 bases from V and 2 bases from J, leaving 10 bases between. The V gene's germline CDR1 is SGHTA and CDR2 FQGNSA. This CDR3 has 14 residues. The DNA for the CDR3 is TGTGCCAGCAGCTTCAGCGGTACGCAAGAGACCCAGTACTTC. Translated, it gives CASSFSGTQETQYF.

The chain carries TRBV12-3 or TRBV12-4 and TRBJ2-1, with D possibly being TRBD2 (5 bases). There are 16 residues in the CDR3. V was shortened by 7 bases and J by 4 bases, with 20 bases between the two germline ends. Here the CDR3 reads CASTPLRQREYNEQFF. DNA for the CDR3: TGTGCCAGCACCCCCCTTAGGCAGAGGGAATACAATGAGCAGTTCTTC.